This TCR beta chain was recovered during a study of blood T cell repertoires in COVID-19. In the study overall: The United States, Italy and Spain supplied acute and convalescent COVID-19 samples. In each case, the material was cDNA or gDNA derived from T cells, B-cell-depleted T cells, or PBMCs.

In the authors' workflow: Amplification of reference gene primers was used by the study to estimate nucleated cell counts. TCRdb's table, derived via immunoSEQ multiplex PCR, lists solely in-frame clones and lacks some. V, J and clone size are those of that table, while D and trimming were read from the DNA. This repertoire shows around 220,000 clones, approximately 80% found once; its top ten account for 7.8%. With 1 base removed from V and 5 bases from J, the gap between germline ends came to 15 bases. CDR1 and CDR2 (germline): SGHNT, YYREEE (reference sequence). The CDR3 contains 15 residues. A Seattle source enrolled patients during active infection and followed them longitudinally. This clone was observed a handful of times.

The receptor comes from a woman aged 80 or over with COVID-19, enrolled during active disease. This chain joins TRBV5-4 and TRBJ1-2, with D maybe TRBD1 (6 bases). Sequencing was carried out using peripheral blood. The CDR3 protein is CASSLTLQGEYGYTF. Here the CDR3 DNA reads TGTGCCAGCAGCTTGACCCTACAGGGAGAATATGGCTACACCTTC.